Below, 5 T cell receptor beta chains from the same sample are listed, as sequenced in a study of blood T cell repertoires in COVID-19. This table comes from immunoSEQ multiplex PCR, and its TCRdb copy is limited to in-frame clones, with some not included. The table lists around 330,000 clones, around nine tenths of them singletons. The specimen was peripheral blood. The receptor source for this set is a woman in her fifties or sixties with active or convalescent COVID-19.

J is TRBJ1-3 and V is TRBV27; no reliable D call. V was clipped by 4 bases and J by 2 bases, with 12 bases between them. CDR3 length equals 15 residues. CDR1 is MNHEY and CDR2 is SMNVEV in the germline V gene (reference sequence). CDR3 bases: TGTGCCAGCAGTTCCACCTACAGACCTGGAAACACCATATATTTT. Amino acid sequence: CASSSTYRPGNTIYF.

This clone turned up a few times. This chain links TRBV7-9 with TRBJ1-1; D unresolved. V was shortened by 3 bases and J by 1 base, with 12 bases between the two germline ends. The CDR3 has 15 amino acids. Germline CDR1 SEHNR, CDR2 FQNEAQ (reference sequence). The CDR3 protein is CASSFTATGNTEAFF. The CDR3 DNA reads as TGTGCCAGCAGCTTTACGGCCACGGGGAACACTGAAGCTTTCTTT.

This chain joins TRBV19 and TRBJ1-2; a possible D gene is TRBD1 (6 bases). The CDR3 extends over 13 amino acids. The germline V gene encodes CDR1 LNHDA and CDR2 SQIVND (reference sequence). Trimming pared 5 bases from V and 7 bases from J, leaving 14 bases between. As DNA, the CDR3 is TGTGCCAGTAGTCCTCAGGGGTTCGGTGGCTACACCTTC. Protein product: CASSPQGFGGYTF.

The chain employs TRBV4-1 and TRBJ1-4; D is uncertain. The CDR3 runs to 15 residues. Deletions cut 2 bases from V and 8 bases from J, with 15 bases between. Germline lookup yields CDR1 MGHRA and CDR2 YSYEKL. CDR3 sequence reads: CASSQHPVGVEKLFF. CDR3 nucleotide sequence: TGCGCCAGCAGCCAACACCCGGTTGGAGTCGAAAAACTGTTTTTT.

The rearrangement uses TRBV19 and TRBJ2-7; 7 nucleotides agree with TRBD1. The length of the CDR3 is 17 residues. From germline, CDR1 is LNHDA and CDR2 SQIVND (reference sequence). Trimming at V came to 1 base and at J to 0 bases, leaving 9 bases not matched to a gene. In DNA, the CDR3 is TGTGCCAGTAGTATAGCCCTCCGGGACAGTATCTCCTACGAGCAGTACTTC. Translated, it gives CASSIALRDSISYEQYF.